One and the same sample provided the 7 T cell receptor beta chains below, sequenced in a study of memory CD4+ T cells and cytomegalovirus serostatus (dated by TCRdb to about 2019). Single viable CD3+CD4+CD8-CD45RO+ cells were sorted as memory CD4+ T cells on a FACSAria II. The library was generated by the immunoSEQ multiplex PCR assay. The immuneACCESS repertoire file appears here via TCRdb, limited to in-frame rearrangements. These files lack a portion of the clones; in checked studies, under half of the deficit traces to unresolved V genes, and the cause of the others is not known. The sample profile shows about 82,000 clones; 80% of them were found once. Of the sample, around 0.77% falls within the top ten clones. Sequenced input: memory CD4+ T cells from blood. These receptors all come from an adult in good health and CMV-seronegative.

CDR3 sequence: CASSRLGGEGWTEAFF. The CDR3 DNA sequence: TGCGCCAGCAGCCGTCTTGGGGGGGAGGGATGGACTGAAGCTTTCTTT. This chain joins TRBV4-1 and TRBJ1-1; a possible D gene is TRBD1 (5 bases). Germline-derived CDR1 and CDR2 are MGHRA and YSYEKL. V dropped 4 bases and J dropped 5 bases, with 20 bases sitting between them. The CDR3 runs to 16 residues.

This clone was counted a few times. V gene TRBV2 combines with J gene TRBJ1-6; tentative D call: TRBD1 (6 bases). Trimming cost V 3 bases and J 10 bases, with 16 bases left between them. The CDR3 loop spans 15 amino acids. CDR1 and CDR2 (germline): SNHLY, FYNNEI. The CDR3 DNA sequence: TGTGCCAGCAGTGATGACAGGAGCTATGAATCACCCCTCCACTTT. Translating it yields CASSDDRSYESPLHF. The whole variable domain, remainder taken from reference TRBV2 and TRBJ1-6, is EPEVTQTPSHQVTQMGQEVILRCVPISNHLYFYWYRQILGQKVEFLVSFYNNEISEKSEIFDDQFSVERPDGSNFTLKIRSTKLEDSAMYFCASSDDRSYESPLHFGNGTRLTVT.

V is TRBV4-3 and J is TRBJ1-6; 7 bases map to TRBD1. The V segment lost 2 bases and the J segment 4 bases; nucleotides outside the gene matches: 2. The CDR3 contains 15 residues. Looked up from germline, CDR1 is LGHNA and CDR2 is YSLEER. This chain's CDR3 is CASSQTGVYNSPLHF. The CDR3 DNA reads as TGCGCCAGCAGCCAAACAGGGGTGTATAATTCACCCCTCCACTTT.

In this sample, this clone turned up once. The DNA of the CDR3 is TGTGCCAGCAGTTCCCCCGGGCGGGAGACCCAGTACTTC. Translating gives CASSSPGRETQYF. The rearrangement links TRBV6-5 to TRBJ2-5; D gene ambiguous. CDR1 is MNHEY and CDR2 is SVGAGI in the germline V gene. Trimming removed 4 bases from V and 5 bases from J, with 11 bases in between. The CDR3 sequence is 13 residues long.

This clone was observed a few times. CDR3 nucleotide sequence: TGCGCCAGCAGGAGGGACAGGGGACCCGGGGGCAATCAGCCCCAGCATTTT. Its translation: CASRRDRGPGGNQPQHF. This chain links TRBV10-1 with TRBJ1-5, with TRBD1 matching 10 bases. V was clipped by 6 bases and J by 2 bases; unmatched bases: 10. This CDR3 has 17 residues. Germline CDR1 is WNHNN and CDR2 is SYGVQD (reference sequence).

The V gene is TRBV25-1, the J gene TRBJ2-5, with 10 bases matching TRBD2. From germline, CDR1 is MGHDK and CDR2 SYGVNS. V gave up 8 bases and J gave up 4 bases; unmatched junction bases: 7. The CDR3 runs 14 residues. CDR3 loop: CASAESSGGETQYF. In DNA form, the CDR3 reads TGTGCCAGCGCAGAATCTAGCGGGGGAGAGACCCAGTACTTC.

The chain employs TRBV4-3 and TRBJ1-1; D gene ambiguous. There are 12 residues in the CDR3. The V end lost 5 bases, the J end lost 4 bases, and 8 bases lay between the germline ends. Germline CDR1 and CDR2: LGHNA and YSLEER. CDR3 coding DNA: TGCGCCAGCAGCTTAGGACCCACTGAAGCTTTCTTT. It translates to CASSLGPTEAFF.